This T cell receptor (beta chain) comes out of a study of blood T cell repertoires in COVID-19. Overall study: Material from acute and convalescent COVID-19 was sourced from the United States, Italy and Spain.

The table came from immunoSEQ multiplex PCR; TCRdb's copy has only in-frame clones and leaves some out. Of 100,000 to 150,000 clones listed, 70% to 75% are singletons. Sequences were obtained from peripheral blood. This sequence was found in an elderly man with COVID-19, enrolled during active disease.

CDR3 coding DNA: TGTGCCAGCAGCACGGGACTAGTGTACGAGCAGTACTTC. Translating gives CASSTGLVYEQYF. V and J are TRBV11-2 and TRBJ2-7; 8 bases match TRBD2. This CDR3 is 13 amino acids long. The ends lost 5 bases at V and 4 bases at J; junction bases unmatched: 4. CDR1 SGHAT and CDR2 FQNNGV come from the germline V gene.